The sequence of this TCR beta chain was determined in a study of blood T cell repertoires in COVID-19. As for the study in general: From the United States, Italy and Spain came samples of acute and convalescent COVID-19.

The germline V and J ends were trimmed by 4 bases and 3 bases, with 11 bases remaining between them. This CDR3 contains 14 residues. Germline CDR1 reads SGHRS; CDR2 reads YFSETQ. Only in-frame clones appear in the TCRdb table, and some are missing; sequencing was by immunoSEQ multiplex PCR. The table shows approximately 210,000 clones, with approximately 90% occurring only once. This sequence joins TRBV5-1 and TRBJ1-3; D is undetermined. The TCR sequence derives from a man aged 25 to 40 who had recovered from COVID-19. Material for sequencing was peripheral blood. The CDR3: CASSDGDFGNTIYF. DNA of the CDR3: TGCGCCAGCAGCGACGGAGATTTTGGAAACACCATATATTTT.